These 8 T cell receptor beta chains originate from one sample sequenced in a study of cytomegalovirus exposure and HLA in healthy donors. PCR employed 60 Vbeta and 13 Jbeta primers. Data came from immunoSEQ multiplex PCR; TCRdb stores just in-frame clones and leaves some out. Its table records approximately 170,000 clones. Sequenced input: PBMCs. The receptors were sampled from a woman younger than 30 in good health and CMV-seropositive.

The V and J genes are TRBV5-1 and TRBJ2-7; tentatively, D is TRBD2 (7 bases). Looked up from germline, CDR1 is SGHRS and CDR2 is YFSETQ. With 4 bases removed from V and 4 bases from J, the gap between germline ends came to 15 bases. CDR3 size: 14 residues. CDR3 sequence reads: CASSRDGGPYEQYF. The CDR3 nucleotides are TGCGCCAGCAGCAGGGACGGGGGGCCATACGAGCAGTACTTC.

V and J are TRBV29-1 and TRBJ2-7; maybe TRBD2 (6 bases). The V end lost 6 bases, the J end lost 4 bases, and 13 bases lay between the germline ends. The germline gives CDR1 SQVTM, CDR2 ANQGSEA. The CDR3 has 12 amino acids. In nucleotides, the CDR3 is TGCAGCGTCACGGACGGGGGTTACGAGCAGTACTTC. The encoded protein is CSVTDGGYEQYF.

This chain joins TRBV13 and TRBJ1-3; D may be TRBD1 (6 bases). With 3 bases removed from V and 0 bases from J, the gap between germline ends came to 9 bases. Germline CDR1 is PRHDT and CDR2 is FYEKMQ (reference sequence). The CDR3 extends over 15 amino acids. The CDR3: CASSFGQTSGNTIYF. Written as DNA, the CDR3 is TGTGCCAGCAGCTTCGGACAGACCTCTGGAAACACCATATATTTT.

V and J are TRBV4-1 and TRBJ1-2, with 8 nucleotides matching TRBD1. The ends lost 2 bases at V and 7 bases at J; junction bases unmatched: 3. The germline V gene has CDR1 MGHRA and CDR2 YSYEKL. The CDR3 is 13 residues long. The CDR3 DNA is TGCGCCAGCAGCCAACGGACAGGGCTTGGCTACACCTTC. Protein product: CASSQRTGLGYTF.

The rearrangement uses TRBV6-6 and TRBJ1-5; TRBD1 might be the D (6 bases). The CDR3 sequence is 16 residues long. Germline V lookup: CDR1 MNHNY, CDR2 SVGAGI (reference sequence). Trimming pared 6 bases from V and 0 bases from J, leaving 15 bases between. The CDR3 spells CASSQAGTNSNQPQHF. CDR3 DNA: TGTGCCAGCAGCCAAGCTGGGACAAATAGCAATCAGCCCCAGCATTTT.

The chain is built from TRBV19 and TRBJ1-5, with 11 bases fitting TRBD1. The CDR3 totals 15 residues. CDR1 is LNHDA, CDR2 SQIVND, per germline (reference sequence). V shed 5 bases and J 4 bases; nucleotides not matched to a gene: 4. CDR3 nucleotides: TGTGCCAGTAGTTTGGGACAGGGGGTTAATCAGCCCCAGCATTTT. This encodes CASSLGQGVNQPQHF.

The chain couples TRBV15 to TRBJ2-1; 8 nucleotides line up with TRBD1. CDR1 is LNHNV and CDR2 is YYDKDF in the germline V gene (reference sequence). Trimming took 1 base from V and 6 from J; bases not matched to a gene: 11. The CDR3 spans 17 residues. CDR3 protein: CATSRGAPGQALNEQFF. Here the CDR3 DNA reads TGTGCCACCAGCAGAGGAGCCCCGGGACAGGCACTCAATGAGCAGTTCTTC. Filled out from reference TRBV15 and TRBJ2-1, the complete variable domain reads DAMVIQNPRYQVTQFGKPVTLSCSQTLNHNVMYWYQQKSSQAPKLLFHYYDKDFNNEADTPDNFQSRRPNTSFCFLDIRSPGLGDTAMYLCATSRGAPGQALNEQFFGPGTRLTVL.

The CDR3 reads CASSQGGHSRGDYGYTF. The CDR3 region has the DNA TGCGCCAGCAGCCAGGGAGGGCACAGCCGGGGCGACTATGGCTACACCTTC. The gene calls are TRBV4-3 and TRBJ1-2, with a possible D match to TRBD1 (5 bases). The CDR3 sequence is 17 residues long. Germline CDR1 reads LGHNA; CDR2 reads YSLEER. V gave up 3 bases and J gave up 3 bases, with 20 bases separating them.